This entry lists 12 T cell receptor beta chains sequenced from one sample in a study of cytomegalovirus exposure and HLA in healthy donors (TCRdb year 2017). The library came from the immunoSEQ multiplex PCR assay. For the multiplex PCR, a mixture combining 60 forward primers for TCR Vbeta segments and 13 reverse primers for TCR Jbeta segments was used. What TCRdb holds here is the immuneACCESS table cut down to in-frame rearrangements. Part of the clones is not present; checked against another copy, under half of the missing clones reflect an unresolved V gene, and the others are unexplained. The sample table lists 200,000 or so clones, approximately 85% of them with a count of one. The ten largest account for under 7.5% of the sample. Sequencing used PBMCs. Source of these receptors: a woman between 50 and 59 years old in good health and CMV-seropositive.

This clone has more than one count but fewer than ten. The chain couples TRBV7-8 to TRBJ1-6, with 8 bases identical to TRBD1. The germline gives CDR1 SGHVS, CDR2 FQNEAQ. The CDR3 totals 15 residues. V shed 4 bases and J 7 bases; nucleotides not matched to a gene: 6. The CDR3 nucleotides read TGTGCCAGCAGCTCCGGACAGGGAGCGAATTCACCCCTCCACTTT. This codes for CASSSGQGANSPLHF.

There are a few counts of this clone. The rearrangement uses TRBV6-6 and TRBJ2-3, with D perhaps matching TRBD2 (5 bases). Germline CDR1 MNHNY, CDR2 SVGAGI (reference sequence). V was trimmed by 2 bases and J by 4 bases, leaving 10 bases between them. CDR3 length equals 14 residues. The CDR3 region is CASSYAGGSDTQYF. The CDR3 nucleotides read TGTGCCAGCAGTTACGCCGGAGGATCAGATACGCAGTATTTT.

This chain connects TRBV6-1 to TRBJ1-1, with 7 bases lining up with TRBD1. Germline trimming cut 4 bases from V and 1 base from J; bases unmatched to any gene: 3. The CDR3 covers 14 residues. The V gene's germline CDR1 is MNHNS and CDR2 SASEGT. The CDR3 loop reads CASSVGQKNTEAFF. As DNA, the CDR3 is TGTGCCAGCAGTGTGGGACAGAAGAACACTGAAGCTTTCTTT.

The V gene is TRBV9, the J gene TRBJ1-1; D unresolved. CDR3 length equals 14 residues. Looked up from germline, CDR1 is SGDLS and CDR2 is YYNGEE. Trimming took 0 bases from V and 5 from J, leaving 11 bases between them. The CDR3 sequence is CASSVVSSGTEAFF. CDR3 nucleotides: TGTGCCAGCAGCGTAGTGTCGTCAGGAACTGAAGCTTTCTTT.

The chain has TRBV28 and TRBJ1-5; D is possibly TRBD1 (6 bases). CDR1 and CDR2 from the germline V gene are MDHEN and SYDVKM. Trimming removed 5 bases from V and 6 bases from J, with 11 bases in between. CDR3 length equals 13 residues. CDR3 nucleotides: TGTGCCAGCAGTCTTCAGGGGTTTCAGCCCCAGCATTTT. It encodes CASSLQGFQPQHF.

Concerning this clone itself: One junction end does not reproduce the germline sequence, and a read error may be involved. The V call is TRBV10-1, the J call TRBJ2-6; TRBD2 aligns across 8 bases. The CDR3 has 17 amino acids. The germline V gene encodes CDR1 WNHNN and CDR2 SYGVQD (reference sequence). The CDR3 protein is CASSDWGLVVGANGLTF. The DNA of the CDR3 is TGCGCCAGCAGTGACTGGGGACTAGTGGTCGGGGCCAACGGCCTGACTTTC.

The chain is built from TRBV5-1 and TRBJ2-1; 7 nucleotides match TRBD2. CDR1 is SGHRS, CDR2 YFSETQ, per germline. Trimming removed 0 bases from V and 5 bases from J; junction bases left unmatched: 5. The CDR3 spans 15 residues. In DNA, the CDR3 is TGCGCCAGCAGCTTGGGGTCTAGCGGAAACAATGAGCAGTTCTTC. It translates to CASSLGSSGNNEQFF.

V gene TRBV10-3 combines with J gene TRBJ2-7, with 7 bases lining up with TRBD1. This CDR3 comprises 14 residues. CDR1 is ENHRY and CDR2 is SYGVKD in the germline V gene. V was pared by 5 bases and J by 5 bases, with 9 bases of the junction left unmatched. The CDR3 here is CAISSPTGPHEQYF. In nucleotides, the CDR3 is TGTGCCATCAGTTCGCCGACAGGGCCGCACGAGCAGTACTTC.

The chain has TRBV27 and TRBJ1-5; D might be TRBD1 (6 bases). Looked up from germline, CDR1 is MNHEY and CDR2 is SMNVEV (reference sequence). CDR3 length: 14 residues. V lost 8 bases, J lost 5 bases, and 16 bases lay in between. The CDR3 spells CASGGGTSYQPQHF. CDR3 bases: TGTGCCAGCGGGGGGGGGACATCGTATCAGCCCCAGCATTTT.

This clone has a handful of counts. V and J are TRBV27 and TRBJ2-7, with D possibly matching TRBD1 (7 bases). V dropped 2 bases and J dropped 5 bases, with 13 bases sitting between them. This CDR3 comprises 14 residues. CDR1 and CDR2 from the germline V gene are MNHEY and SMNVEV (reference sequence). The CDR3 coding sequence is TGTGCCAGCAGTTTAATGGGCAGGGGGGACGAGCAGTACTTC. It translates to CASSLMGRGDEQYF.

This clone was counted between two and nine times. The chain joins TRBV5-6 to TRBJ1-5; D gene unclear. The CDR3 runs to 15 residues. Between the trimmed V and J ends, which lost 4 bases and 0 bases, there was a span of 11 bases. In germline, CDR1 is SGHDT, CDR2 YYEEEE. Here the CDR3 DNA reads TGTGCCAGCAGCCTTCGAGAGATTAGCAATCAGCCCCAGCATTTT. Its translation: CASSLREISNQPQHF. Full variable domain (rest looked up from reference TRBV5-6 and TRBJ1-5): DAGVTQSPTHLIKTRGQQVTLRCSPKSGHDTVSWYQQALGQGPQFIFQYYEEEERQRGNFPDRFSGHQFPNYSSELNVNALLLGDSALYLCASSLREISNQPQHFGDGTRLSIL.

The CDR3 spells CASSPRLAGSDTQYF. The CDR3 bases are TGTGCCAGCAGCCCGAGACTAGCGGGCAGCGATACGCAGTATTTT. The chain carries TRBV7-2 and TRBJ2-3; 10 bases align to TRBD2. Germline trimming cut 5 bases from V and 6 bases from J; bases unmatched to any gene: 8. Germline loops: CDR1 SGHTA, CDR2 FQGNSA. This CDR3 comprises 15 residues.